A few counts support the clone carrying this T cell receptor (beta chain). The CDR3 length is 15 residues. V lost 5 bases to trimming and J lost 3 bases; unmatched junction nucleotides: 3. CDR1 and CDR2 (germline): MDHEN, SYDVKM. The sample is drawn from a study of human T cells and chemical hapten exposure. Turning to the study itself: Application of 0.01% DPC to the upper back was done by patch test, with a reading at 6 days.

TCRdb re-called the RACE reads through MiXCR, storing one row per CDR3 protein. The sample has over 100,000 distinct CDR3 sequences; about 11% are singletons. Time point specified: patch test 3, about 24 weeks after DPC sensitization. Described treatment: therapeutic diphenylcyclopropenone sensitization with weekly scalp DPC. Suited to DPC and affected by alopecia, the donors ranged from 18 to 70 years old. This material consisted of whole blood, taken in connection with sensitization to the hapten diphenylcyclopropenone (DPC). The chain carries TRBV28 and TRBJ1-6; TRBD1 agrees at 8 bases. This clonotype was sampled from a woman between 50 and 59 years old with alopecia areata. Some clones in this sample may be carry-over from other donors' samples. CDR3 loop: CASSPGTGYNSPLHF. For the CDR3, the DNA is TGTGCCAGCAGTCCGGGGACAGGCTATAATTCACCCCTCCACTTT. Filled out from reference TRBV28 and TRBJ1-6, the complete variable domain reads DVKVTQSSRYLVKRTGEKVFLECVQDMDHENMFWYRQDPGLGLRLIYFSYDVKMKEKGDIPEGYSVSREKKERFSLILESASTNQTSMYLCASSPGTGYNSPLHFGNGTRLTVT.